This TCR beta chain was recovered during a study of T cells after somatic rescue of genetic block. The CDR3 contains 14 residues. Germline lookup yields CDR1 SGHDT and CDR2 YYEEEE. V lost 0 bases and J 0 bases, leaving 3 bases between the germline ends. Sequencing used immunoSEQ multiplex PCR; TCRdb keeps in-frame clones, though not all of them. The sample holds about 12,000 clones, 73% seen once. V is TRBV5-6 and J is TRBJ2-2; D is uncertain. This sequence originates from a boy aged 10-17 years. Sequencing was done on a sample of peripheral blood mononuclear cells (PBMCs). CDR3 DNA: TGTGCCAGCAGCTTGGAAGCGAACACCGGGGAGCTGTTTTTT. It specifies CASSLEANTGELFF. The full variable domain, in which reference TRBV5-6 and TRBJ2-2 provide the parts outside the CDR3, is DAGVTQSPTHLIKTRGQQVTLRCSPKSGHDTVSWYQQALGQGPQFIFQYYEEEERQRGNFPDRFSGHQFPNYSSELNVNALLLGDSALYLCASSLEANTGELFFGEGSRLTVL.